A selection of T cell receptor beta chains follows, all from one sample in a study of CD8 T cells in ankylosing spondylitis. TCRdb recomputed calls from the 5' RACE reads with MiXCR, one row per CDR3 protein. Here the sample spans fewer than 250,000 distinct CDR3 sequences, under 12% being singletons. The material sequenced was blood, either unsorted or a sorted T cell fraction (not recorded which). The receptors derive from a male donor with ankylosing spondylitis or in good health (not recorded which). CDR3s leave out the opening cysteine and the closing phenylalanine or tryptophan. Clone size appears in some rows only: once, few, many, or a class for an expanded clone.

>TRBV4-2|many
ASSPSGDSSRVGSGELF
>TRBV7-2|many
ASSNFGGKGEQY
>TRBV7-3|many
ASSLGTAISGANVLT
>TRBV11-1|few
ASSLAWSGLAETGELF
>TRBV20-1|.
SARAVGMWASGVGEQY
>TRBV30|few
AWSVTAGELF
>TRBV10-3|.
ATQGATGELF
>TRBV12-3/TRBV12-4|few
ASSLPGFRNTEAF
>TRBV15|many
ATSRDQGGIGEKLF
>TRBV5-1|.
ASSPGAKPPETQY
>TRBV12-3/TRBV12-4|.
ASSKTSGVDGETQY
>TRBV14|few
ASSQGGGVANYGYT